Below are 13 T cell receptor beta chains sequenced from a single sample in a study of blood T cell repertoires in COVID-19. Clones were read by immunoSEQ multiplex PCR, and TCRdb kept only the in-frame ones, dropping some. The sample lists approximately 160,000 clones, approximately 80% occurring once. The sample consisted of peripheral blood. The receptor source for this set is a woman older than 75 with acute or convalescent COVID-19.

The chain uses TRBV7-8 and TRBJ1-5; D remains unclear. The germline CDR1 and CDR2 sequences are SGHVS and FQNEAQ. This CDR3 spans 13 amino acids. With 5 bases removed from V and 0 bases from J, the gap between germline ends came to 5 bases. The CDR3 region has the DNA TGTGCCAGCAGCATCCTTAGCAATCAGCCCCAGCATTTT. Amino acids: CASSILSNQPQHF.

This clone was detected a few times. This chain connects TRBV28 to TRBJ2-7, with unresolved D. Trimming pared 6 bases from V and 2 bases from J, leaving 5 bases between. This CDR3 is 11 amino acids long. Germline-derived CDR1 and CDR2 are MDHEN and SYDVKM. Here the CDR3 DNA reads TGTGCCAGCAGCCGTACCTACGAGCAGTACTTC. Amino acid sequence: CASSRTYEQYF.

This clone was recorded a few times. The chain is built from TRBV6-5 and TRBJ2-2; no clear D. The length of the CDR3 is 11 residues. Trimming stripped 8 bases from V and 3 bases from J, with 4 bases between. CDR1 and CDR2 from the germline V gene are MNHEY and SVGAGI. The CDR3 nucleotides read TGTGCCAGCTTCTACACCGGGGAGCTGTTTTTT. Amino acid sequence: CASFYTGELFF.

The gene calls are TRBV6-5 and TRBJ2-3; 10 nucleotides align to TRBD2. The J segment lost 2 bases and the V segment lost 2 bases, leaving 4 bases of the junction unmatched. Looked up from germline, CDR1 is MNHEY and CDR2 is SVGAGI. The CDR3 spans 16 residues. Here the CDR3 reads CASSYLAGVNTDTQYF. In DNA, the CDR3 is TGTGCCAGCAGTTACCTAGCGGGGGTGAACACAGATACGCAGTATTTT.

The chain employs TRBV18 and TRBJ1-1; TRBD1 aligns across 7 bases. Per germline, CDR1 KGHSH and CDR2 LQKENI. The J segment lost 6 bases and the V segment lost 6 bases, leaving 7 bases of the junction unmatched. This CDR3 region has 13 residues. Written as DNA, the CDR3 is TGTGCCAGCTCCCTTAAGGGGGCTTCTGAAGCTTTCTTT. Its protein is CASSLKGASEAFF.

The V call is TRBV27, the J call TRBJ1-4; no definite D call. This CDR3 region has 15 residues. V gave up 4 bases and J gave up 6 bases, with 15 bases separating them. In germline, CDR1 is MNHEY, CDR2 SMNVEV (reference sequence). CDR3 sequence (DNA): TGTGCCAGCAGTTCCCTGCCAGACGAGGATGAAAAACTGTTTTTT. It yields the protein CASSSLPDEDEKLFF. Based on the CDR3 plus reference TRBV27 and TRBJ1-4, the full variable domain is EAQVTQNPRYLITVTGKKLTVTCSQNMNHEYMSWYRQDPGLGLRQIYYSMNVEVTDKGDVPEGYKVSRKEKRNFPLILESPSPNQTSLYFCASSSLPDEDEKLFFGSGTQLSVL.

The rearrangement links TRBV6-2 or TRBV6-3 to TRBJ2-1; the match to TRBD2 covers 14 bases. The ends lost 6 bases at V and 6 bases at J; junction bases unmatched: 7. Germline V gene sequence: CDR1 MNHEY, CDR2 SVGEGT. The CDR3 consists of 16 residues. In nucleotides, the CDR3 is TGTGCCAGCAGCCTCCGTGGACTAGCGGGAGGCAATGAGCAGTTCTTC. Protein product: CASSLRGLAGGNEQFF.

This clone was observed once. The CDR3 loop reads CASSSQGANEKLFF. The DNA for the CDR3 is TGTGCCAGCAGTTCACAGGGGGCGAATGAAAAACTGTTTTTT. The gene calls are TRBV28 and TRBJ1-4; TRBD1 agrees at 9 bases. Germline V lookup: CDR1 MDHEN, CDR2 SYDVKM. Losses at the gene ends were 4 bases for V and 5 bases for J; bases not matched to a gene: 2. The CDR3 is made up of 14 amino acids.

J is TRBJ2-5 and V is TRBV7-6; D may be TRBD2 (6 bases). CDR1 SGHVS and CDR2 FNYEAQ come from the germline V gene. V was clipped by 0 bases and J by 4 bases, with 12 bases between them. The CDR3 totals 15 residues. The chain's CDR3 is CASSLATGVSETQYF. The CDR3 DNA sequence: TGTGCCAGCAGCTTAGCCACGGGGGTATCAGAGACCCAGTACTTC.

The chain is built from TRBV2 and TRBJ1-5, with D possibly matching TRBD1 (5 bases). The CDR3 sequence is 15 residues long. CDR1 SNHLY and CDR2 FYNNEI come from the germline V gene. Trimming removed 6 bases from V and 3 bases from J, with 15 bases in between. CDR3 in DNA: TGTGCCAGCAGCGCGAGCGCAGGGAACAATCAGCCCCAGCATTTT. As protein: CASSASAGNNQPQHF.

This clone appeared a few times. The chain couples TRBV30 to TRBJ1-5, with a weak D call TRBD1 (6 bases). V was trimmed by 3 bases and J by 0 bases, leaving 12 bases between them. Germline values: CDR1 GTSNPN, CDR2 SVGIG (reference sequence). The CDR3 totals 15 residues. CDR3 coding DNA: TGTGCCTGGAGCGAGGGACAAACTAGCAATCAGCCCCAGCATTTT. As protein: CAWSEGQTSNQPQHF.

The chain combines TRBV10-2 with TRBJ1-2; 7 bases are a match to TRBD1. Germline V gives CDR1 WSHSY, CDR2 SAAADI. The CDR3 is 14 residues long. The V and J ends lost 4 bases and 8 bases, in that order; junction bases with no gene match: 10. For the CDR3, the DNA is TGCGCCAGCAGTGGAGATACAGGGGATGGGGGCTACACCTTC. Encoded protein: CASSGDTGDGGYTF.

This clone has a handful of counts. This chain links TRBV5-4 with TRBJ1-2; tentatively, D is TRBD1 (5 bases). Germline V gives CDR1 SGHNT, CDR2 YYREEE (reference sequence). V dropped 4 bases and J dropped 4 bases, with 23 bases sitting between them. The CDR3 length is 17 residues. This CDR3 reads CASSRGGDSLPFYGYTF. In DNA form, the CDR3 reads TGTGCCAGCAGCCGGGGGGGAGACAGCTTACCTTTCTATGGCTACACCTTC.